This paragraph reports one T cell receptor (beta chain). Antigen: not known. V was trimmed by 4 bases and J by 1 base, leaving 13 bases between them. This CDR3 has 15 amino acids. CDR1 SGHNT and CDR2 YYREEE come from the germline V gene (reference sequence). This sample is drawn from a study of cytomegalovirus exposure and HLA in healthy donors. The study, taken as a whole, reports: There were a few CMV-associated chains whose specificity for CMV antigens was confirmed in vitro. It was reported in a later analysis that an Asian-associated ancestry cluster showed fewer N-insertions than the roughly 620-donor mean. A later analysis reported that several of the most significant clusters appeared to be linked to common viral pathogens, among them Epstein-Barr virus.

The PCR made use of 60 Vbeta and 13 Jbeta primers. Clones were read by immunoSEQ multiplex PCR, and TCRdb kept only the in-frame ones, dropping some. Found here are some 88,000 clones, approximately 63% of them singletons; the top ten hold around 6.3%. Sequencing was done on a sample of PBMCs. The V call is TRBV5-4, the J call TRBJ2-3, with D perhaps TRBD2 (6 bases). The sequence was obtained from a woman aged 25 to 45 in good health and CMV-seronegative. The CDR3, as DNA: TGTGCCAGCAGCCGATTGTGGGGGGGCACAGATACGCAGTATTTT. Translation: CASSRLWGGTDTQYF.